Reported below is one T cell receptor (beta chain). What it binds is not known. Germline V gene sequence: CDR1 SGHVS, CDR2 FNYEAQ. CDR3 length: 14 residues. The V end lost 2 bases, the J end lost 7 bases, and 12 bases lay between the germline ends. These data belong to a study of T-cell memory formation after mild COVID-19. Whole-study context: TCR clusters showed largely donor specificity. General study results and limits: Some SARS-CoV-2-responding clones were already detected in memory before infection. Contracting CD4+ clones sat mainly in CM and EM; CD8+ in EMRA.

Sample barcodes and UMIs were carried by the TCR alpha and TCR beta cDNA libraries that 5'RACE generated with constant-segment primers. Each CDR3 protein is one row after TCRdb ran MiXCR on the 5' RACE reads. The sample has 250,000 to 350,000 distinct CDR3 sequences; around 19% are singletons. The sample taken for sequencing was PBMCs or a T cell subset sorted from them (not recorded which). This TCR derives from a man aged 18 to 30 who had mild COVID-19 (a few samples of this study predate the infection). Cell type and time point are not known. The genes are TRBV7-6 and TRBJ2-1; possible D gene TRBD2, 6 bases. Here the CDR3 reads CASSLRGLLNEQFF. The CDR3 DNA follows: TGTGCCAGCAGCTTAAGGGGACTCTTGAATGAGCAGTTCTTC.